Sequencing of this T cell receptor (beta chain) was carried out in a study of shared clonotypes between healthy human individuals. Notes on the study in general: Sequencing of the sorted subsets was shown by rarefaction to be incomplete despite large depth.

Assay execution proceeded at the deep level. Only in-frame clones appear in the TCRdb table, and some are missing; sequencing was by immunoSEQ multiplex PCR. This table holds about 2,200,000 clones, about 93% found once. About this clone: Its antigen remains unidentified. One junction end does not reproduce the germline sequence, and a read error may be involved. Other DNA sequences of this sample code for an identical CDR3.

Naive CD8 populations comprised CD45RO-negative cells positively selected for CCR7, excluding terminally differentiated effector memory CD45RA+ cells. Germline lookup yields CDR1 LNHDA and CDR2 SQIVND (reference sequence). The CDR3 loop spans 12 amino acids. This TCR derives from a man younger than 35 in good health. Some clones in this sample may be carry-over from other donors' samples. V usage is TRBV19 and J usage is TRBJ2-7; no clear D gene. The sequenced sample consisted of naive CD8+ T cells from PBMCs. CDR3 sequence: CASSINGYEQYF. The CDR3 DNA follows: TGTGCGAGTAGTATAAACGGATACGAGCAGTACTTC. The whole variable domain, remainder taken from reference TRBV19 and TRBJ2-7, is DGGITQSPKYLFRKEGQNVTLSCEQNLNHDAMYWYRQDPGQGLRLIYYSQIVNDFQKGDIAEGYSVSREKKESFPLTVTSAQKNPTAFYLCASSINGYEQYFGPGTRLTVT.